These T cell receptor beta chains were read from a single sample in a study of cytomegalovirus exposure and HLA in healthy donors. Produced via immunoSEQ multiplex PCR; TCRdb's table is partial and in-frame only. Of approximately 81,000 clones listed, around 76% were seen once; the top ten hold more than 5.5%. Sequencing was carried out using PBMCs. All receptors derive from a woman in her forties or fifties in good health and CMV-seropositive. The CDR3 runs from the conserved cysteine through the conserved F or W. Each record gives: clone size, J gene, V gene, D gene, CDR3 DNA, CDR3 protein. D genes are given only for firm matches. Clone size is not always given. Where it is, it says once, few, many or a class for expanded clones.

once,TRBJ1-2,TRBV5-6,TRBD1,TGTGCCAGCAGCTCACCAATACAGGGGTATGGCTACACCTTC,CASSSPIQGYGYTF
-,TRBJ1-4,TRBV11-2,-,TGTGCCAGCAGCTACAGGGATGGTGAAAAACTGTTTTTT,CASSYRDGEKLFF
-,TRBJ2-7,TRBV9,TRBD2,TGTGCCAGCAGCGTATCGACGGGAGGGGGCTACGAGCAGTACTTC,CASSVSTGGGYEQYF
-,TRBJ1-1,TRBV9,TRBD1,TGTGCCAGCAGCGTAGAGCCAGGGGGCAACACTGAAGCTTTCTTT,CASSVEPGGNTEAFF
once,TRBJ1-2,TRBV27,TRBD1,TGTGCCAGCAAACTAGGGACAGGCGGAGGCTACACCTTC,CASKLGTGGGYTF
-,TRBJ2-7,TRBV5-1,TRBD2,TGCGCCAGCAGCCTGGGGACTAGCCCCTGGGACGAGCAGTACTTC,CASSLGTSPWDEQYF
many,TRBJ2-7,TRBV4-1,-,TGCGCCAGCAGCCCGGGATACCTTTACGAGCAGTACTTC,CASSPGYLYEQYF
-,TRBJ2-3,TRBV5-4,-,TGTGCCAGCAGCTCCCTACAGGGCGCAGATACGCAGTATTTT,CASSSLQGADTQYF
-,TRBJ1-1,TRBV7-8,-,TGTGCCAGCAGCTTCACTCGCCGGGGGAACACTGAAGCTTTCTTT,CASSFTRRGNTEAFF
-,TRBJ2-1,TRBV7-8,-,TGTGCCAGCAGCTTAGTAGATCCTTCCTACAATGAGCAGTTCTTC,CASSLVDPSYNEQFF
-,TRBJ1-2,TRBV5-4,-,TGTGCCAGCAGCTTGGTGGGGGGGCGGAGTGGCTACACCTTC,CASSLVGGRSGYTF
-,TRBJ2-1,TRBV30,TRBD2,TGTGCCTGGAGCCCTGGACTAGCGGAGGGCGATGAGCAGTTCTTC,CAWSPGLAEGDEQFF
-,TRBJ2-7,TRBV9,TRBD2,TGTGCCAGCAGCCCCCGGGCGGGAGGGGCGTCCTACGAGCAGTACTTC,CASSPRAGGASYEQYF
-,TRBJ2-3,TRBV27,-,TGTGCCAGCAAACGGGACATTGAAGATACGCAGTATTTT,CASKRDIEDTQYF
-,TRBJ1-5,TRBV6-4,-,TGTGCCAGCAGTGCAATTCAGGGCAGTCAGCCCCAGCATTTT,CASSAIQGSQPQHF
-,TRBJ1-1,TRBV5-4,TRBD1,TGTGCCAGCAGCTACTGGACAGGTATGAACACTGAAGCTTTCTTT,CASSYWTGMNTEAFF
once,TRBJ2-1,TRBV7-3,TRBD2,TGTGCCAGCAGCGAAGCGGGGAATGAGCAGTTCTTC,CASSEAGNEQFF
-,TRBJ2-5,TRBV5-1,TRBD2,TGCGCCAGCAGCTTGGGACTAGCGGGAGGCCAAGAGACCCAGTACTTC,CASSLGLAGGQETQYF
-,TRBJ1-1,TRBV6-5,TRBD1,TGTGCCAGCAGTCTGGGACAGGGGAACACTGAAGCTTTCTTT,CASSLGQGNTEAFF
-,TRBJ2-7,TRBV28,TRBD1,TGTGCCAGCAGGTCGGGACAGGTACAGCAGTACTTC,CASRSGQVQQYF
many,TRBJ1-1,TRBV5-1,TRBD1,TGCGCCAGCGGAGATACAGGGGGCAATACTGAAGCTTTCTTT,CASGDTGGNTEAFF
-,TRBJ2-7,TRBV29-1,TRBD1,TGCAGCGTTGGGGGAGGGGGACAGGGACACGAGCAGTACTTC,CSVGGGGQGHEQYF
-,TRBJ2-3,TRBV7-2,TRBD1,TGTGCCAGCAGCCTTCCCCGGACAGGGAATACGCAGTATTTT,CASSLPRTGNTQYF